This T cell receptor beta chain was observed in a study of T cell responses to AZD1222 COVID-19 vaccine. The study's findings and limits: White British people made up most donors, females outnumbered males, and clonal diversity was possibly underestimated. Close to half of all spike-specific TCRs reportedly target regions of the variants that are unmutated. Baseline seropositivity occurred in only a handful of AZD1222 recipients.

The germline gives CDR1 SGHTA, CDR2 FQGNSA. The CDR3 has 16 residues. Trimming at V came to 5 bases and at J to 6 bases, leaving 9 bases not matched to a gene. A remark on this clone: What it binds is unknown.

Second-dose recipients at about 4 or about 12 weeks were treated as one pooled group. Only in-frame clones appear in the TCRdb table, and some are missing; sequencing was by immunoSEQ multiplex PCR. The sample includes approximately 140,000 clones, roughly 89% of them seen just once. The sample here was peripheral blood, taken 28 days after the second AZD1222 dose. The TCR originated in an adult who received the AZD1222 COVID-19 vaccine. This chain links TRBV7-2 with TRBJ2-2, with 10 bases identical to TRBD1. CDR3 residues: CASSARTGGGAGELFF. The CDR3 coding sequence is TGTGCCAGCAGCGCCCGGACAGGGGGTGGGGCCGGGGAGCTGTTTTTT.